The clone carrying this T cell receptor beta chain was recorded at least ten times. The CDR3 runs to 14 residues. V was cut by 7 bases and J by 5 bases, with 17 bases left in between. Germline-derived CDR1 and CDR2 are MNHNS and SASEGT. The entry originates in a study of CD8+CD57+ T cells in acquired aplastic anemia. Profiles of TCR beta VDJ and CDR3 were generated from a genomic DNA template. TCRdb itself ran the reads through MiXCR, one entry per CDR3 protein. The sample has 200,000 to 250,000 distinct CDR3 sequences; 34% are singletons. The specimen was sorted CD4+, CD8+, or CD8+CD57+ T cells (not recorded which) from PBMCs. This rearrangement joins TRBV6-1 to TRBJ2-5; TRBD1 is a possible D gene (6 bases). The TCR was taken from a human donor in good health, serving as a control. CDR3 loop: CASIGTGSGETQYF. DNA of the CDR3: TGTGCCAGCATAGGAACAGGGTCGGGGGAGACCCAGTACTTC.